The 6 T cell receptor beta chains listed next were all sequenced from one sample in a study of response to subunit inactivated influenza vaccine. TCRdb re-called the RT-PCR reads with MiXCR, one entry per CDR3 protein. The sample lists hundreds of thousands of distinct CDR3 sequences; about 11% were seen once. This sample was also put to use in a study of T cells expressing NK-cell markers. That report notes: 5'RACE template switching built TCR beta cDNA with unique molecular identifiers.

The sample consisted of PBMCs from blood, taken on the day of vaccination. These receptors were obtained from a man aged 50 or older who received an inactivated influenza vaccine.

CDR3 DNA sequence: TGCAGTGCTAGTTTTTCCTTGCGGGGGAACACCGGGGAGCTGTTTTTT. Its protein product is CSASFSLRGNTGELFF. This chain uses TRBV20-1 with TRBJ2-2, with D possibly TRBD2 on 6 matching bases. Germline lookup yields CDR1 DFQATT and CDR2 SNEGSKA (reference sequence). The CDR3 totals 16 residues. V was pared by 3 bases and J by 1 base, with 15 bases between.

V gene TRBV7-9 combines with J gene TRBJ2-7; 8 bases map to TRBD2. CDR1 and CDR2 from the germline V gene are SEHNR and FQNEAQ (reference sequence). This CDR3 spans 14 amino acids. The ends lost 6 bases at V and 5 bases at J; junction bases unmatched: 9. CDR3 DNA: TGTGCCAGCAGTGATACAGCGGGGGCTGACGAGCAGTACTTC. This codes for CASSDTAGADEQYF.

The chain links TRBV11-2 to TRBJ2-2; D perhaps matches TRBD1 (5 bases). Between the trimmed V and J ends, which lost 7 bases and 1 base, there was a span of 19 bases. Germline CDR1 is SGHAT and CDR2 is FQNNGV. The CDR3 sequence is 17 residues long. The CDR3 DNA reads TGTGCCAGCACCAACTTAGGGGCGGCCCAGAACACCGGGGAGCTGTTTTTT. Translated, it gives CASTNLGAAQNTGELFF.

The sample holds a few counts of this clonotype. V and J are TRBV6-2 or TRBV6-3 and TRBJ2-7; D gene unclear. V lost 0 bases and J lost 2, with 11 bases in between. The CDR3 totals 15 residues. Germline V gene lookup returns CDR1 MNHEY and CDR2 SVGEGT. Here the CDR3 reads CASSYSATAAYEQYF. CDR3 in DNA: TGTGCCAGCAGTTACTCAGCCACGGCGGCCTACGAGCAGTACTTC.

V gene TRBV11-2 combines with J gene TRBJ2-2; a weak D match, TRBD2 (5 bases). V dropped 2 bases and J dropped 0 bases, with 16 bases sitting between them. CDR3 size: 18 residues. CDR1 and CDR2 (germline): SGHAT, FQNNGV. Here the CDR3 reads CASSLRGSSYANTGELFF. The CDR3 DNA is TGTGCCAGCAGCTTACGGGGTAGCAGCTATGCGAACACCGGGGAGCTGTTTTTT.

CDR3 protein: CASSQTPGQDSGNTIYF. For the CDR3, the DNA is TGTGCCAGCAGCCAGACACCGGGACAGGACTCTGGAAACACCATATATTTT. This chain uses TRBV7-9 with TRBJ1-3, with TRBD1 matching 8 bases. CDR3 length equals 17 residues. The V segment lost 5 bases and the J segment 0 bases; nucleotides outside the gene matches: 9. Per the germline V gene, CDR1 is SEHNR and CDR2 is FQNEAQ (reference sequence).